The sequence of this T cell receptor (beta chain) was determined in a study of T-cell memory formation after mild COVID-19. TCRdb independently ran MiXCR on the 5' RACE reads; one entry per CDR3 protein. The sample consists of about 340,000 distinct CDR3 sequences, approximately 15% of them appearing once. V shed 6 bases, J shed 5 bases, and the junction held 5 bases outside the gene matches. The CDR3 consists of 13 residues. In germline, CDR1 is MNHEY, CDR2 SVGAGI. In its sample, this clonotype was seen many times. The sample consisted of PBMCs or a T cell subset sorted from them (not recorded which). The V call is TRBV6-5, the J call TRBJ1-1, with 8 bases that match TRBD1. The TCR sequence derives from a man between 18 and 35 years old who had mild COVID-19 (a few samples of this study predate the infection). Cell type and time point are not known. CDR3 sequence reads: CASRWTGRTEAFF. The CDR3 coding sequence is TGTGCCAGCAGGTGGACAGGGAGGACTGAAGCTTTCTTT.